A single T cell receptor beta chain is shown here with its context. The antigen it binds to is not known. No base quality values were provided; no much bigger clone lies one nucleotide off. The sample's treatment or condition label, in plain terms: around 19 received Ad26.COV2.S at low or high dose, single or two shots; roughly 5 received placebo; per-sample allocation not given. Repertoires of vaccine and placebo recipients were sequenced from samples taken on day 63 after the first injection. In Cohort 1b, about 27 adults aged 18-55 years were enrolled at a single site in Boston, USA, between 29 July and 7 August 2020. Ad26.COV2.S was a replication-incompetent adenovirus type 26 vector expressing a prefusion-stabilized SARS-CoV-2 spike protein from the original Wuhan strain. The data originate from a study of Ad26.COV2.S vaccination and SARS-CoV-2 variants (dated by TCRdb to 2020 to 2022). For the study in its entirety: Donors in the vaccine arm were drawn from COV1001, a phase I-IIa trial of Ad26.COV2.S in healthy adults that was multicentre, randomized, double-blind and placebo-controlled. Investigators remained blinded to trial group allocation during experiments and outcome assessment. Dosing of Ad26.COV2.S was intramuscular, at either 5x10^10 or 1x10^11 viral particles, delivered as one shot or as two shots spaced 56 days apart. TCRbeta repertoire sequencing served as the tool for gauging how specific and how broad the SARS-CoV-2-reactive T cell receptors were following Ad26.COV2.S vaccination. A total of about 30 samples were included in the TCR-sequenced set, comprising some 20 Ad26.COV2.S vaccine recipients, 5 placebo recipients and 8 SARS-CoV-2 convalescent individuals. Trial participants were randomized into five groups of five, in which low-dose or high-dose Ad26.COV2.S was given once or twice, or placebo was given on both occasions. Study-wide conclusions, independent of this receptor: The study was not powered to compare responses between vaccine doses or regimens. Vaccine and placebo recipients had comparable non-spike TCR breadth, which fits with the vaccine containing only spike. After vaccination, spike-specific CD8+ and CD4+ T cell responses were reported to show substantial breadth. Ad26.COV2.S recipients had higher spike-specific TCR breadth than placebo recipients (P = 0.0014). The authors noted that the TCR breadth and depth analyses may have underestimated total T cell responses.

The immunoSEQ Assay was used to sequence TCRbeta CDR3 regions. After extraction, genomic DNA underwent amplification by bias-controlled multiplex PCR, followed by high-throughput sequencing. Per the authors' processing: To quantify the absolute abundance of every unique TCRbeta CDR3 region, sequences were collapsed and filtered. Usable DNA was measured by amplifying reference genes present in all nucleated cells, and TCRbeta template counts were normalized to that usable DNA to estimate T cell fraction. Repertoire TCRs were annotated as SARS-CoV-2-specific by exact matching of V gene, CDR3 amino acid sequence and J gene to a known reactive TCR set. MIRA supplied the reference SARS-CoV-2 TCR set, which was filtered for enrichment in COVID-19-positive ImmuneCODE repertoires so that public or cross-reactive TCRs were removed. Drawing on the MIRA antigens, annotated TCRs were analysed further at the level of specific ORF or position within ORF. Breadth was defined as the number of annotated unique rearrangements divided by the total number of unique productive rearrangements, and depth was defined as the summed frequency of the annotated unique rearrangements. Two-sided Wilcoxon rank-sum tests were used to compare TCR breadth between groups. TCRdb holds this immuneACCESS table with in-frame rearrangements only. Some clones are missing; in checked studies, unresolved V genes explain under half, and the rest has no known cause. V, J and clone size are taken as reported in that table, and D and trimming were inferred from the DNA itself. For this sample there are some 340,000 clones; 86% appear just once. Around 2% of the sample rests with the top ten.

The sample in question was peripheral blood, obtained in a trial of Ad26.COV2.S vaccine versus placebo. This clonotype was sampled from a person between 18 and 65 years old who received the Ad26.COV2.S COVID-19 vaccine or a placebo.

DNA sequence: TGTGCCAGCAGCTTCGGAACAGGGGAATACTATGGCTACACCTTC. Its protein product is CASSFGTGEYYGYTF. The chain uses TRBV5-6 and TRBJ1-2, with 7 central nucleotides matching TRBD1. CDR1 and CDR2, per the germline V gene, are SGHDT and YYEEEE. From cysteine to phenylalanine, the CDR3 is 15 amino acids long. Only the CDR3 portion is preserved as DNA: 45 bases, with reading frame beginning at the first base. Ends trimmed: V by 2 bases, J by 3 bases; bases unmatched to a gene: 7.